The subject of this entry is one T cell receptor (beta chain). Its cognate antigen is unknown. As to treatment: roughly ten-day PBMC culture with coronavirus spike peptide pools or control peptides (ViraFEST assay). For ViraFEST, peptide pools expanded antigen-specific T cells, after which the TCRs were sequenced. Negative selection recovered the CD4+ T cells once they had spent 10 days in culture. The data derive from a study of vaccination and CD4 T cells after COVID-19. As for the study in general: Samples were taken after vaccination, a median of approximately 73 days after dose two, with a range of 14 to 241.

The Oncomine TCR Beta short-read assay sequenced DNA from cultured CD4+ T cells. TCRdb re-called the PCR reads with MiXCR, one entry per CDR3 protein. The sample holds approximately 20,000 distinct CDR3 sequences; around 45% are singletons and the top ten take under 4.5%. Trimming cost V 3 bases and J 0 bases, with 12 bases left between them. The CDR3 totals 15 residues. CDR1 is DFQATT, CDR2 SNEGSKA, per germline (reference sequence). The chain recombines TRBV20-1 with TRBJ1-5; D call uncertain. Sample: CD4+ T cells from blood, cultured in vitro, taken before SARS-CoV-2 vaccination. The TCR sequence derives from a human donor who had recovered from COVID-19. CDR3 residues: CSARASSYSNQPQHF. The CDR3 nucleotides read TGCAGTGCTAGGGCCTCATCGTATAGCAATCAGCCCCAGCATTTT.